This T cell receptor (beta chain) was captured in a study of tumor and adjacent non-tumor tissue in lung cancer. Three rounds of nested PCR, following a modified ARM-PCR protocol, produced the TCRbeta library. TCRdb re-called the multiplex PCR reads with MiXCR, one entry per CDR3 protein. The sample lists tens of thousands of distinct CDR3 sequences, more than 60% occurring once. This sample's RNA came from whole unsorted tissue. This non-tumor lung sample came from over 3 cm beyond the tumor edge. Germline-derived CDR1 and CDR2 are SGHVS and FQNEAQ. V gave up 5 bases and J gave up 4 bases, with 18 bases separating them. This CDR3 region has 15 residues. The study, taken as a whole, reports: Normal lung showed higher cumulative top 100 clone frequency than tumor. Tumor TCR diversity, when higher, was linked to shorter survival.

This clonotype has only a few counts. Its cognate antigen is unknown. The sequenced sample was distant non-tumor lung tissue. The chain carries TRBV7-8 and TRBJ2-7; D is possibly TRBD2 (7 bases). This receptor was obtained from a woman aged 40 to 50 with non-small cell lung cancer. This CDR3 is CASSRGRGETYEQYF. The CDR3 DNA reads as TGTGCCAGCAGCCGAGGGAGGGGGGAAACTTACGAGCAGTACTTC.